The entry below gives a single T cell receptor (beta chain) sequence along with its context. As yet, its antigen is unknown. This sample is part of a study of blood T cells in healthy people across ages. General study results and limits: In older individuals, TCR beta diversity per million T cells was lower, falling roughly linearly with age. Among long-lived donors, naive CD4+ cells were more numerous and diversity higher than in aged donors.

Trimming removed 8 bases at V and 2 bases at J, with 16 bases between. This CDR3 contains 14 residues. CDR1 is MDHEN, CDR2 SYDVKM, per germline. The use of a sample-barcoded 5' primer and a J-beta primer mix characterized a second PCR of about 6 to 11 cycles. A template-switch adaptor containing 12 random nucleotides labeled each cDNA molecule. MiXCR, applied by TCRdb to the 5' RACE reads, yields one record per CDR3 protein. Among 1.5 million to 2 million distinct CDR3 sequences listed, roughly two fifths were seen once. The specimen sequenced was blood. This rearrangement joins TRBV28 to TRBJ2-7, with D perhaps TRBD1 or TRBD2 (5 bases each). The sequence was obtained from a human donor in good health. The chain's CDR3 is CASGSPRGAYEQYF. CDR3 nucleotide sequence: TGTGCCAGCGGCTCCCCGAGGGGAGCCTACGAGCAGTACTTC.